Below, 2 T cell receptor beta chains from the same sample are listed, as sequenced in a study of cytomegalovirus exposure and HLA in healthy donors. The repertoire was sequenced with immunoSEQ multiplex PCR; TCRdb's copy has only in-frame clones and lacks some. This sample has a few hundred thousand clones, with about nine tenths found just once. Sequencing was carried out using PBMCs. These receptors were taken from a woman in her twenties or thirties in good health and CMV-seronegative.

The chain couples TRBV6-5 to TRBJ2-5; possible D gene TRBD1, 7 bases. The CDR3 contains 14 residues. Germline lookup yields CDR1 MNHEY and CDR2 SVGAGI. With 6 bases removed from V and 5 bases from J, the gap between germline ends came to 16 bases. The CDR3 DNA sequence: TGTGCCAGCAGCCCAATGACAGGGAGGGAGACCCAGTACTTC. Its translation is CASSPMTGRETQYF.

This clone was observed at least ten times. The CDR3 region has the DNA TGCAGCGTTGAAAAGAGGCGGGATAACACAGATACGCAGTATTTT. This translates into CSVEKRRDNTDTQYF. This chain connects TRBV29-1 to TRBJ2-3; possible D gene TRBD2, 6 bases. The CDR3 spans 15 residues. Trimming pared 2 bases from V and 2 bases from J, leaving 14 bases between. CDR1 and CDR2 from the germline V gene are SQVTM and ANQGSEA.